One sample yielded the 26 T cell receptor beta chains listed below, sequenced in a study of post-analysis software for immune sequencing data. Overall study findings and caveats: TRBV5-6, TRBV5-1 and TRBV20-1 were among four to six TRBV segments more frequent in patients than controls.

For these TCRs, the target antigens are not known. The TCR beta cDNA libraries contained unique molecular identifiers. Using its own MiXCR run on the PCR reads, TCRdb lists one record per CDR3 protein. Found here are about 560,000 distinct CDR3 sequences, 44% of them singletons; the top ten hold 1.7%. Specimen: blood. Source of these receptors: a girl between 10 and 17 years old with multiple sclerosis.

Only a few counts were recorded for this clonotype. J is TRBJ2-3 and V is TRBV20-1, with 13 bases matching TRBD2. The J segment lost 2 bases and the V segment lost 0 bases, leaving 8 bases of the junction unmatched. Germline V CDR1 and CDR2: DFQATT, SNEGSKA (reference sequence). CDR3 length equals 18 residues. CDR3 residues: CSARDTSGGVKNTDTQYF. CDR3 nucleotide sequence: TGCAGTGCTAGAGATACTAGCGGGGGGGTGAAGAACACAGATACGCAGTATTTT.

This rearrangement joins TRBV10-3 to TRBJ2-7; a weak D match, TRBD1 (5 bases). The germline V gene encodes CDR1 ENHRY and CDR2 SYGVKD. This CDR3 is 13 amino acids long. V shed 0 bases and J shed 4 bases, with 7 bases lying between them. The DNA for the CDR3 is TGTGCCATCAGTGAGTCGACAGCGTACGAGCAGTACTTC. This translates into CAISESTAYEQYF.

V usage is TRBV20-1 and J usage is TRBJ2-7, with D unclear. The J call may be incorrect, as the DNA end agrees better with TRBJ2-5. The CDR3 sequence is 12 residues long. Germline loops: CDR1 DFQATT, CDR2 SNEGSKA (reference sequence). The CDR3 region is CSARNPGGTQYF. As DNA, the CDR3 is TGCAGTGCTAGAAACCCAGGCGGGACCCAGTACTTC.

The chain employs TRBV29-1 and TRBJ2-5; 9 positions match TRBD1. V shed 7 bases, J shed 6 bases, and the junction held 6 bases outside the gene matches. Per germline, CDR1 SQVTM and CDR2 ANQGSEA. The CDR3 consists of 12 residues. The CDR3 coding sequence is TGCAGCGGAGGGGGACAGGGCCAGACCCAGTACTTC. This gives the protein CSGGGQGQTQYF.

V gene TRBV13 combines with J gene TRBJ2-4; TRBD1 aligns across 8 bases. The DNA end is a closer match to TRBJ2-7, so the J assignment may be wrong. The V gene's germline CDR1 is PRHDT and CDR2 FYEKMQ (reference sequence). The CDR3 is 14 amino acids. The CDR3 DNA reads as TGTGCCAGCAGCGCCGGACAGGGATCGGGCGAGCAGTACTTC. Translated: CASSAGQGSGEQYF.

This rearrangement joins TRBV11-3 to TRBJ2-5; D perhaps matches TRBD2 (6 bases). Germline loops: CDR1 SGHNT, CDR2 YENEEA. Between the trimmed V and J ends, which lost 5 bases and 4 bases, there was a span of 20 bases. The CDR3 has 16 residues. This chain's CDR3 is CASSRLSGEAGETQYF. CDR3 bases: TGTGCCAGCAGCCGTCTTTCGGGGGAGGCGGGAGAGACCCAGTACTTC.

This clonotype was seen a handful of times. CDR3 nucleotide sequence: TGTGCCAGCAGGAACCCGGGACAGGGATCTGGGGCCAACGTCCTGACTTTC. Its protein product is CASRNPGQGSGANVLTF. This chain connects TRBV6-6 to TRBJ2-6; TRBD1 matches 9 bases. The CDR3 totals 17 residues. V lost 6 bases, J lost 1 base, and 7 bases stayed unmatched. The germline CDR1 and CDR2 sequences are MNHNY and SVGAGI (reference sequence).

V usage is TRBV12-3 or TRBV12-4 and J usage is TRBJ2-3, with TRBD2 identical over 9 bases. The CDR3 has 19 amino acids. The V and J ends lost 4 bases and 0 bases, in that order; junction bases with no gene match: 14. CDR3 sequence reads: CASSSTGGREGTSTDTQYF. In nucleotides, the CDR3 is TGTGCCAGCAGTTCCACCGGGGGGCGGGAGGGAACGAGCACAGATACGCAGTATTTT.

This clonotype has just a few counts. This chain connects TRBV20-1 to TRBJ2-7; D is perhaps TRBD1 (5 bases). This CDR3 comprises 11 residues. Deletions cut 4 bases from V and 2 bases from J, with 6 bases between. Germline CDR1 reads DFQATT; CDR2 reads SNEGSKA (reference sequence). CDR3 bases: TGCAGTGCTACAGGGACCTACGAGCAGTACTTC. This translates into CSATGTYEQYF.

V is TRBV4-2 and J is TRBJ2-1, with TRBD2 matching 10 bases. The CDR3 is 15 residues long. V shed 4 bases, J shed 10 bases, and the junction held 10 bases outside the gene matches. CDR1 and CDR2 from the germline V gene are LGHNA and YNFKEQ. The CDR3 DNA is TGTGCCAGCAGCCCAACCGGGACTAGCGCCTACGAGCAGTTCTTC. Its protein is CASSPTGTSAYEQFF.

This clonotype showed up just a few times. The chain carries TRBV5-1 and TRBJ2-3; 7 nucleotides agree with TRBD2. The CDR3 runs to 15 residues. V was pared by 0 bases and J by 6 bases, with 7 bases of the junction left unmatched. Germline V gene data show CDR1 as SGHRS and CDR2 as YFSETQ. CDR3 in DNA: TGCGCCAGCAGCTTGGGGGCGGGAGTCGCGGATACGCAGTATTTT. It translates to CASSLGAGVADTQYF.

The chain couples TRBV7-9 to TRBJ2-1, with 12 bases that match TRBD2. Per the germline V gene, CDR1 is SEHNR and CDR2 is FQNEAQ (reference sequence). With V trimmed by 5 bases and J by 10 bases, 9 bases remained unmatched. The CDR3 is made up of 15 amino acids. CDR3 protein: CASSPVRTSGEEQFF. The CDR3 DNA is TGTGCCAGCAGCCCGGTTAGGACTAGCGGGGAGGAGCAGTTCTTC.

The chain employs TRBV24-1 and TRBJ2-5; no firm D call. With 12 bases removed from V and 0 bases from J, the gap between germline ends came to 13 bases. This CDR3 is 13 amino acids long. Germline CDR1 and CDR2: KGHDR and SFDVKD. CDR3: CAAARPYQETQYF. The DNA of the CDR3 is TGTGCCGCCGCTCGGCCTTACCAAGAGACCCAGTACTTC.

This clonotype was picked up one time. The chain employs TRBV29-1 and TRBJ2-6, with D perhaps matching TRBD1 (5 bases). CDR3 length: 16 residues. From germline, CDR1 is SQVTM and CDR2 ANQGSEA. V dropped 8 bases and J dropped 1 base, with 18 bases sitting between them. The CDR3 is CSSQGTDRSGANVLTF. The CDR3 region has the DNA TGCAGCTCCCAAGGAACAGACAGATCTGGGGCCAACGTCCTGACTTTC.

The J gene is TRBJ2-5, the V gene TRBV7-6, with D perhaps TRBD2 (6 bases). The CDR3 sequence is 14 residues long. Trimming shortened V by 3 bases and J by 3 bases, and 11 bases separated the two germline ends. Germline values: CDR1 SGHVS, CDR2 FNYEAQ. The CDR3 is CASSFRASEETQYF. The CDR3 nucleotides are TGTGCCAGCAGCTTCCGGGCTAGCGAAGAGACCCAGTACTTC.

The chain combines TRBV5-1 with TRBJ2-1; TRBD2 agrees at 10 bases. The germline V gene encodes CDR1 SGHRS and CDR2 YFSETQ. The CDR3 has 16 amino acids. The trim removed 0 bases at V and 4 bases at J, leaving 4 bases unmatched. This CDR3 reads CASSLVVAGGYNEQFF. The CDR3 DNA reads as TGCGCCAGCAGCTTGGTGGTAGCGGGGGGATACAATGAGCAGTTCTTC.

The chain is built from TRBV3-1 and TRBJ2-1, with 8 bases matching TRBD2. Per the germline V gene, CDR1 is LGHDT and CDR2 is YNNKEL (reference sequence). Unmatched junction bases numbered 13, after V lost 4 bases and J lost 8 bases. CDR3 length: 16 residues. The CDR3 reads CASSLRGGGFGDEQFF. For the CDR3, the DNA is TGTGCCAGCAGCCTCCGGGGGGGCGGTTTTGGGGATGAGCAGTTCTTC.

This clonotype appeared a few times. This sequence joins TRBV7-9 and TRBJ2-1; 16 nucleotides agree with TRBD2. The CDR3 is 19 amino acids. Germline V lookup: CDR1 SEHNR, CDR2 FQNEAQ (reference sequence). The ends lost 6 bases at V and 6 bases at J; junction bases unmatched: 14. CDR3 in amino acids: CASRSTGTSGRAIRNEQFF. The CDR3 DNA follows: TGTGCCAGCAGATCGACCGGGACTAGCGGGAGGGCCATCCGCAATGAGCAGTTCTTC.

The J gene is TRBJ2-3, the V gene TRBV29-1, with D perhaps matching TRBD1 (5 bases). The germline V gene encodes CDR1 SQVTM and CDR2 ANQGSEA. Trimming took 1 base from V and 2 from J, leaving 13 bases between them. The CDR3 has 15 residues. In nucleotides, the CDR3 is TGCAGCGTTGAAGGTCCAGGGAAGGACACAGATACGCAGTATTTT. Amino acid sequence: CSVEGPGKDTDTQYF.

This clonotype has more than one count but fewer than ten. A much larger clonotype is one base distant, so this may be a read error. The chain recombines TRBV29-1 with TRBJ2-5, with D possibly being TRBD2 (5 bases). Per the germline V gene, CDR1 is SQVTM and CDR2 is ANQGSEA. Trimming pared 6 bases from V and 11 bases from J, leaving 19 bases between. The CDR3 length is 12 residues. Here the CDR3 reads CSVDLIGDEQYF. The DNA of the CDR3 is TGCAGCGTGGACTTAATTGGGGATGAGCAGTACTTC.

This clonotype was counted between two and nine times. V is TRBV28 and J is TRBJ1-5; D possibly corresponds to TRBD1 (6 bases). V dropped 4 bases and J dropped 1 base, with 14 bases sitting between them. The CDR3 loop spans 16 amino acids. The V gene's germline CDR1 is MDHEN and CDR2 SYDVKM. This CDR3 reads CASSSYRVTSNQPQHF. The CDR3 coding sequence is TGTGCCAGCAGTTCATACAGGGTTACCAGCAATCAGCCCCAGCATTTT.

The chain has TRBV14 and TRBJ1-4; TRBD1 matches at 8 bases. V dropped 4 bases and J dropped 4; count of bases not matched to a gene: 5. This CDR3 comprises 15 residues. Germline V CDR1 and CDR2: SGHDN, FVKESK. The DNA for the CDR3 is TGTGCCAGCAGCCCGGGACAGGTTCATAATGAAAAACTGTTTTTT. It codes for CASSPGQVHNEKLFF.

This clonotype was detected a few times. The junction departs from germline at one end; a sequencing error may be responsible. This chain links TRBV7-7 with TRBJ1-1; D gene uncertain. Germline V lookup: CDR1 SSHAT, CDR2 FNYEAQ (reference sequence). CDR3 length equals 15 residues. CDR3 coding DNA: TGTGCTAGCAGCTTACCGGCCTACTCGAACACTGAAGCTTTCTTT. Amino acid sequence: CASSLPAYSNTEAFF.

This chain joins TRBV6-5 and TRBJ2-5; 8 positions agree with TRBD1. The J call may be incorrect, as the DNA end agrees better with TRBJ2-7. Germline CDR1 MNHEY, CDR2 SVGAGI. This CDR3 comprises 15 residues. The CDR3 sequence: CASSYSWTGNYEQYF. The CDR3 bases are TGTGCCAGCAGTTACTCCTGGACAGGGAACTACGAGCAGTACTTC.

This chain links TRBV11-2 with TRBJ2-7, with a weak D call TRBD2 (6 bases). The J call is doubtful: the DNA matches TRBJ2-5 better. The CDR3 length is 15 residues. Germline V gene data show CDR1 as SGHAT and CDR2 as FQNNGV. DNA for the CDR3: TGTGCCAGCAGCTTAGGCGGGAACCCACGGGAGACCCAGTACTTC. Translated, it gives CASSLGGNPRETQYF.

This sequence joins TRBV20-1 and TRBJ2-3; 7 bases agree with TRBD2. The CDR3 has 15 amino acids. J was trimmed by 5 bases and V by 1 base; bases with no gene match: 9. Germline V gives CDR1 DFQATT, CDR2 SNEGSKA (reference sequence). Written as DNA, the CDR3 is TGCAGTGCTAGAGGTGGGGCGGGAGTAGTAGATACGCAGTATTTT. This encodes CSARGGAGVVDTQYF.